Given below is one T cell receptor beta chain in context. Its antigen is as yet unknown. This specimen comes from a study of post-analysis software for immune sequencing data. Study information: Both relapsing-remitting and secondary progressive multiple sclerosis featured among the disease courses, as did progressive-relapsing multiple sclerosis. Broader study findings: Multiple sclerosis patients showed significantly lower normalized Chao1 diversity than controls did. Compared with controls, patients had more of about 5 TRBV segments, including TRBV5-6, TRBV5-1 and TRBV20-1. Pronounced co-clustering by F measure was evident among identically batched samples.

Germline values: CDR1 DFQATT, CDR2 SNEGSKA (reference sequence). V trimming: 0 bases; J trimming: 4 bases; junction bases outside the gene matches: 5. The CDR3 length is 14 residues. The authors incorporated unique molecular identifiers into the TCR beta cDNA libraries. TCRdb re-derived calls from the PCR reads in MiXCR, one entry per CDR3 protein. The table has fewer than 850,000 distinct CDR3 sequences, approximately 30% seen once. The TCR sequence derives from a girl aged 10 to 17 with multiple sclerosis. The chain joins TRBV20-1 to TRBJ2-7, with 8 bases matching TRBD2. Material for sequencing was blood. CDR3 loop: CSAREGLAGYEQYF. The CDR3 DNA reads TGCAGTGCTAGAGAGGGTCTAGCGGGTTACGAGCAGTACTTC.